Listed below are T cell receptor beta chains from one sample, sequenced in a study of control samples from healthy donors and cancer patients. Profiling relied on immunoSEQ multiplex PCR, and the TCRdb table lists in-frame clones only, not all of them. This repertoire shows fewer than 200,000 clones, roughly 91% found once; its top ten account for roughly 1.5%. The specimen was blood. These receptors were obtained from a man aged 18 to 30 in good health. Each CDR3 is given with its conserved first and last residue. The order of the fields is J gene, V gene, clone size, D gene, CDR3 protein, CDR3 DNA. D genes are given only for firm matches. Expanded clones are given a class, and other clones once, few, many or no size at all.

TRBJ2-5 TRBV11-2 NA NA CASSLAEQTQYF TGTGCCAGCAGCTTAGCGGAGCAGACCCAGTACTTC
TRBJ2-3 TRBV21-1 NA NA CASSKALSRRGPPDTQYF TGTGCCAGCAGCAAAGCGCTTTCGAGAAGGGGGCCGCCAGATACGCAGTATTTT
TRBJ2-7 TRBV11-2 NA NA CASSLERVYEQYF TGTGCCAGCAGCTTAGAAAGGGTCTACGAGCAGTACTTC
TRBJ1-2 TRBV4-1 NA NA CASRQSPDSDSYGYTF TGCGCCAGCAGACAAAGCCCGGACAGTGATTCCTATGGCTACACCTTC
TRBJ1-2 TRBV5-6 NA NA CASSSGSPQEGYTF TGTGCCAGCAGCTCCGGGTCCCCCCAAGAAGGCTACACCTTC
TRBJ2-1 TRBV5-1 NA NA CASSLVGSTLSNEQFF TGCGCCAGCAGCTTGGTTGGTTCTACGCTATCAAATGAGCAGTTCTTC
TRBJ1-6 TRBV2 few NA CASSYRVGDSPLHF TGTGCCAGCAGCTACAGGGTAGGGGATTCACCCCTCCACTTT
TRBJ1-3 TRBV2 NA NA CASRPAAGNTIYF TGTGCCAGCAGGCCGGCAGCTGGAAACACCATATATTTT
TRBJ1-4 TRBV28 NA NA CASSLVGEKLFF TGTGCCAGCAGTTTGGTGGGGGAAAAACTGTTTTTT
TRBJ2-1 TRBV4-1 NA NA CASSQDSRGQFF TGCGCCAGCAGCCAAGATTCCCGTGGGCAGTTCTTC
TRBJ2-7 TRBV4-1 NA TRBD1 CASSQRDSSYEQYF TGCGCCAGCAGCCAACGGGACAGCTCCTACGAGCAGTACTTC
TRBJ2-7 TRBV19 NA TRBD2 CASSRSSGGSYEQYF TGTGCCAGTAGTAGATCTAGCGGGGGTTCCTACGAGCAGTACTTC
TRBJ1-4 TRBV19 NA TRBD1 CASSRTGASEKLFF TGTGCCAGTAGTCGGACAGGGGCTAGTGAAAAACTGTTTTTT
TRBJ1-4 TRBV25-1 NA NA CASSASGGPSDEKLFF TGTGCCAGCAGTGCCTCGGGGGGTCCGAGCGATGAAAAACTGTTTTTT
TRBJ2-5 TRBV10-1 NA TRBD2 CASILPAGEGETQYF TGCGCCAGCATTTTACCAGCGGGGGAGGGGGAGACCCAGTACTTC
TRBJ2-1 TRBV5-5 NA NA CASSRVRDLYNEQFF TGTGCCAGTTCTAGGGTGAGGGATCTATACAATGAGCAGTTCTTC
TRBJ1-2 TRBV4-1 NA NA CASSRLTGGYGYTF TGCGCCAGCAGCCGCCTTACGGGGGGCTATGGCTACACCTTC
TRBJ1-2 TRBV5-1 NA TRBD1 CASSYGQGGYGYTF TGCGCCAGCAGCTATGGACAGGGTGGCTATGGCTACACCTTC
TRBJ2-1 TRBV7-8 NA NA CASSLIRGALNEQFF TGTGCCAGCAGCTTAATACGGGGGGCCCTCAATGAGCAGTTCTTC
TRBJ1-4 TRBV18 once NA CASSPGEKLFF TGTGCCAGCTCACCCGGTGAAAAACTGTTTTTT
TRBJ2-7 TRBV6-5 NA NA CASGSDYEQYF TGTGCCAGCGGATCGGACTACGAGCAGTACTTC
TRBJ1-2 TRBV14 NA NA CASSQSKDSHYGYTF TGTGCCAGCAGCCAATCAAAGGACAGTCACTATGGCTACACCTTC
TRBJ2-7 TRBV7-2 NA TRBD2 CASSLQRGFEQYF TGTGCCAGCAGTCTCCAGCGGGGGTTCGAGCAGTACTTC
TRBJ1-3 TRBV3-1/TRBV3-2 NA NA CASSPISSGNTIYF TGTGCCAGCAGCCCAATTAGCTCTGGAAACACCATATATTTT
TRBJ1-4 TRBV2 NA NA CASRGQYWELFF TGTGCCAGCAGGGGCCAGTATTGGGAACTGTTTTTT
TRBJ2-3 TRBV10-3 NA NA CAIRPGHTTDTQYF TGTGCCATCAGGCCGGGACACACCACAGATACGCAGTATTTT
TRBJ1-2 TRBV12-5 NA NA CASGIDSLSHAF TGTGCTAGTGGTATCGACAGTCTGTCGCATGCCTTC
TRBJ2-1 TRBV7-9 NA NA CASSLGLASNEQFF TGTGCCAGCAGCTTAGGATTAGCGTCCAATGAGCAGTTCTTC
TRBJ1-2 TRBV5-8 NA NA CASSLQRDDGQRYTF TGTGCCAGCAGCTTGCAACGGGACGACGGACAAAGGTACACCTTC
TRBJ1-1 TRBV19 NA NA CASTTRPDGTNTEAFF TGTGCCAGTACCACACGACCGGACGGGACGAACACTGAAGCTTTCTTT
TRBJ1-5 TRBV28 NA TRBD1 CASSFGSGGSNQPQHF TGTGCCAGCAGTTTCGGGTCAGGGGGCTCCAATCAGCCCCAGCATTTT
TRBJ2-1 TRBV6-5 NA TRBD1 CASSSDRVFYNEQFF TGTGCCAGCAGTTCCGACAGGGTCTTCTACAATGAGCAGTTCTTC
TRBJ1-1 TRBV12-1 NA NA CASSPRPGTGVNTEAFF TGTGCCAGCAGCCCCCGTCCCGGGACAGGGGTGAACACTGAAGCTTTCTTT
TRBJ1-1 TRBV5-1 once NA CASSPGAGDLEAFF TGCGCCAGCAGCCCCGGGGCAGGGGATCTTGAAGCTTTCTTT
TRBJ1-3 TRBV18 NA NA CASSNGNSGNTIYF TGTGCCAGCTCAAACGGCAACTCTGGAAACACCATATATTTT
TRBJ1-3 TRBV25-1 once TRBD1 CASSSDRGNGNTIYF TGTGCCAGCAGTTCTGACAGGGGGAACGGAAACACCATATATTTT
TRBJ2-7 TRBV6-1 NA NA CASSEESQGLYEQYF TGTGCCAGCAGTGAAGAATCCCAGGGACTCTACGAGCAGTACTTC
TRBJ2-5 TRBV7-8 NA NA CASSFEGLQSETQYF TGTGCCAGCAGCTTTGAGGGACTTCAATCAGAGACCCAGTACTTC
TRBJ1-3 TRBV6-5 NA NA CAYSLGNTIYF TGTGCCTATTCTCTAGGAAACACCATATATTTT
TRBJ2-5 TRBV12-3/TRBV12-4 NA NA CASSLSDQETQYF TGTGCCAGCAGTTTGTCAGACCAAGAGACCCAGTACTTC
TRBJ2-7 TRBV6-5 few TRBD1 CASSTRQGKRYF TGTGCCAGCAGTACCCGACAGGGGAAGAGGTACTTC
TRBJ1-1 TRBV24-1 NA TRBD1 CATSARGQGTGTEAFF TGTGCCACCAGCGCGAGGGGACAGGGAACGGGCACTGAAGCTTTCTTT
TRBJ1-2 TRBV5-1 NA TRBD1 CASSLRTGGANGYTF TGCGCCAGCAGCCTCCGGACAGGGGGCGCGAATGGCTACACCTTC
TRBJ1-1 TRBV5-4 few NA CASSLPGQPPEAFF TGTGCCAGCAGCTTGCCCGGACAGCCCCCCGAAGCTTTCTTT
TRBJ1-5 TRBV19 few NA CASNSPSGPQHF TGTGCCAGTAACAGCCCCAGCGGGCCCCAGCATTTT
TRBJ2-7 TRBV5-1 once NA CASSSDTNRYYEQYF TGCGCCAGCAGCTCCGACACAAACCGTTATTACGAGCAGTACTTC
TRBJ1-2 TRBV2 NA NA CASSEEGLGDYGYTF TGTGCCAGCAGTGAAGAAGGGTTAGGCGACTATGGCTACACCTTC
TRBJ2-7 TRBV2 NA NA CASLPLQGGYEQYF TGTGCCAGCCTACCCCTACAGGGGGGGTACGAGCAGTACTTC
TRBJ2-3 TRBV2 NA NA CASRASTDTQYF TGTGCCAGCAGAGCAAGCACAGATACGCAGTATTTT
TRBJ1-1 TRBV12-3/TRBV12-4 NA NA CASSKNTEAFF TGTGCCAGCAGCAAGAACACTGAAGCTTTCTTT